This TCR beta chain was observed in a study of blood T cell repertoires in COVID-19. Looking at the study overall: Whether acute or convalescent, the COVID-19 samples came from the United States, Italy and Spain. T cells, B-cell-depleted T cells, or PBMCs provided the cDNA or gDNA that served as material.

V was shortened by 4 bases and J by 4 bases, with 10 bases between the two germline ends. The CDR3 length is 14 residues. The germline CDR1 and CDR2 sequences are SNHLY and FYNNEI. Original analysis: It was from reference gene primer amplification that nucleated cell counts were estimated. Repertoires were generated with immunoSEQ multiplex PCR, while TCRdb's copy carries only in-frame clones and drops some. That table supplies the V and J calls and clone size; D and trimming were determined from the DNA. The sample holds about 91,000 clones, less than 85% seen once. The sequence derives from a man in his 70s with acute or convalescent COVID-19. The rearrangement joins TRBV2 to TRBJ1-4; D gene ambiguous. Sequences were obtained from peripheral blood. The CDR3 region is CASSVNGFNEKLFF. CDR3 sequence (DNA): TGTGCCAGCAGTGTAAACGGTTTTAATGAAAAACTGTTTTTT.